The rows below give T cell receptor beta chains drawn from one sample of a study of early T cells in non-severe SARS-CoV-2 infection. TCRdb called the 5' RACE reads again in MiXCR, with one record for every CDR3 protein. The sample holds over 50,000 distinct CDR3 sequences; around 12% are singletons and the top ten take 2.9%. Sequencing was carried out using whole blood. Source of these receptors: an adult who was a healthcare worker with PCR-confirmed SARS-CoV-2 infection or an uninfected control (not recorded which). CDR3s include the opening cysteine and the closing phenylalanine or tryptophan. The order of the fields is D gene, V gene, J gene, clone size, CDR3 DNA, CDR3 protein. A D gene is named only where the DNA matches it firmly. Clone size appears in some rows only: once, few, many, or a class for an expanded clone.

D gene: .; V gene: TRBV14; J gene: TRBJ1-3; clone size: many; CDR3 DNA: TGTGCCAGCAGCCAGTCTACACCAGGAAACACCATATATTTT; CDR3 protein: CASSQSTPGNTIYF
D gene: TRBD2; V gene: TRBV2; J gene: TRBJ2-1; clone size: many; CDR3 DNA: TGTGCCAGGGGGACTAGCGGTGAGCAGTTCTTC; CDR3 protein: CARGTSGEQFF
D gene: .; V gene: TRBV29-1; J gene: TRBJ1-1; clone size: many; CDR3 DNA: TGCAGCGTTGCCGAGGGGATCACTGAAGCTTTCTTT; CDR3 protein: CSVAEGITEAFF
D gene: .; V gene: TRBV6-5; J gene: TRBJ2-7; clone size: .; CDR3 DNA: TGTGCCAGCAGTTACTCTACCTTGAGACACACCTACGAGCAGTACTTC; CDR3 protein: CASSYSTLRHTYEQYF
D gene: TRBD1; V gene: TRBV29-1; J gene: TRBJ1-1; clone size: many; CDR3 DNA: TGCAGCGTTGAAATCGCGGGACAGAAGAACACTGAAGCTTTCTTT; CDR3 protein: CSVEIAGQKNTEAFF
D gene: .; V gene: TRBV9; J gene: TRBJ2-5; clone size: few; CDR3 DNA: TGTGCCAGCAGCGTAGAGGGAGAGACCCAGTACTTC; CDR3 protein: CASSVEGETQYF
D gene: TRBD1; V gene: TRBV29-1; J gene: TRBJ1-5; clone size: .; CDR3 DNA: TGCAGCGTGAGCGCCGGGACAGGGGTCAATCAGCCCCAGCATTTT; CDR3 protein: CSVSAGTGVNQPQHF
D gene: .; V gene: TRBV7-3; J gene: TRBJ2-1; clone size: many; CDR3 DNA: TGTGCCAGCAGCTCCCTTGGGGGCGGGAAGGGGTTCGGTGAGCAGTTCTTC; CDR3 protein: CASSSLGGGKGFGEQFF
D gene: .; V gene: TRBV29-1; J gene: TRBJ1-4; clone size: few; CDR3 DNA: TGCAGCGTTACCCAGGGGCAGACAACTAATGAAAAACTGTTTTTT; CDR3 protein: CSVTQGQTTNEKLFF
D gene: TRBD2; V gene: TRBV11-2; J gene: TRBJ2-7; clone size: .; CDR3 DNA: TGTGCCAGCAGCCTTAGCGGGAGAGGGGAGTACTTC; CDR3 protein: CASSLSGRGEYF
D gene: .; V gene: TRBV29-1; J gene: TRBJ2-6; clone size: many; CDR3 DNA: TGCAGCGTCGGGTCATGGCCTGGGGCCAACGTCCTGACTTTC; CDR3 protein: CSVGSWPGANVLTF
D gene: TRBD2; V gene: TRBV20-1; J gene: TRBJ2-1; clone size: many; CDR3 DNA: TGCAGTGCTAGAGATACTAGCGGGAGGACGAATGAGCAGTTCTTC; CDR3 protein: CSARDTSGRTNEQFF
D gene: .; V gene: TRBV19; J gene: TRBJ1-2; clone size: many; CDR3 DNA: TGTGCCAGTAGTATAGACCTCGACTATGGCTACACCTTC; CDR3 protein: CASSIDLDYGYTF
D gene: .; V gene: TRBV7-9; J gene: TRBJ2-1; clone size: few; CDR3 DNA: TGTGCCAGCAGTCCAGCACCACGTGGTGAGCAGTTCTTC; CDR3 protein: CASSPAPRGEQFF
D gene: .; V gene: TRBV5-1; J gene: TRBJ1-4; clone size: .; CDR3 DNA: TGCGCCAGCAGCTTGGCCCCTCCTTATGGGGTACGGGAAAAACTGTTTTTT; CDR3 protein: CASSLAPPYGVREKLFF
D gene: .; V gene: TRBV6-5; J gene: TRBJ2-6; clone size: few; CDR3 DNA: TGTGCCAGCAATACCCCCGGGGCCAACGTCCTGACTTTC; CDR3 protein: CASNTPGANVLTF
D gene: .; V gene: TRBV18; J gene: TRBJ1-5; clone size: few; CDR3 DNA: TGTGCCAGCTCACCACCGAGCAATCAGCCCCAGCATTTT; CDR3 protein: CASSPPSNQPQHF
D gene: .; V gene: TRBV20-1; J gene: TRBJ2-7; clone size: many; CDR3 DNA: TGCAGTGCTAGAAATAGGGGCCTCTCCTACGAGCAGTACTTC; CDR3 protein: CSARNRGLSYEQYF
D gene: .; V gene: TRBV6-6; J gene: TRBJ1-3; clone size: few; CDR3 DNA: TGTGCCAGCAGCTACCCGGGGGGCTCTGGAAACACCATATATTTT; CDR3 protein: CASSYPGGSGNTIYF
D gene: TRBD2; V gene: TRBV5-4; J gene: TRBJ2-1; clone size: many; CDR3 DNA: TGTGCCAGCAGCTTCGTGACTAGCGGGGGGGGTAGGCAGTTCTTC; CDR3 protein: CASSFVTSGGGRQFF
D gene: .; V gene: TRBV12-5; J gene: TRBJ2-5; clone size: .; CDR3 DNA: TGTGCTAGTGGTTTGGTAGGGCGTGACAGCGAAGAGACCCAGTACTTC; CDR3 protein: CASGLVGRDSEETQYF
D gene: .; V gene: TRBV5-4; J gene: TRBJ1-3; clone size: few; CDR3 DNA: TGTGCCAGCAGCTTGGGTTCAGGTTCTGGAAACACCATATATTTT; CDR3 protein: CASSLGSGSGNTIYF
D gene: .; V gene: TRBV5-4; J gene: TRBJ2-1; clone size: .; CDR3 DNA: TGTGCCAGCCGGGCGCCCGGTGAACACAATGAGCAGTTCTTC; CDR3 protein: CASRAPGEHNEQFF
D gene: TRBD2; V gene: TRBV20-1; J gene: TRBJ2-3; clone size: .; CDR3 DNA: TGCAGTGCTAGAGTATATTTCAGGACTAGCGGGAGGGCCCCTCCAGATACGCAGTATTTT; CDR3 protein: CSARVYFRTSGRAPPDTQYF
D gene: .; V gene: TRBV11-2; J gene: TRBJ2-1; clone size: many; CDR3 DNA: TGTGCCAGCAGCTTAGATCTGTCAGACGTTTCCTACAATGAGCAGTTCTTC; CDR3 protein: CASSLDLSDVSYNEQFF
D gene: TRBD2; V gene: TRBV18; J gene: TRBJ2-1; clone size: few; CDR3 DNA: TGTGCCAGCTCACCGGGACTAGGTGACAATGAGCAGTTCTTC; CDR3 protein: CASSPGLGDNEQFF
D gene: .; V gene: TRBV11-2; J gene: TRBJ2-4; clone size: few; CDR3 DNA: TGTGCCAGCAGCCCTCAGCGGAACATTCAGTACTTC; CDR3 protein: CASSPQRNIQYF
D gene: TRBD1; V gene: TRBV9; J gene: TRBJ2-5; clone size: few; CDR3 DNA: TGTGCCAGCAGCTCCAGGGGGGAGACCCAGTACTTC; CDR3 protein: CASSSRGETQYF
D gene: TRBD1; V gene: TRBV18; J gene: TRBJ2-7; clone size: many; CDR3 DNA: TGTGCCAGCTCACCACTGGGACAGGGGGACGAGCAGTACTTC; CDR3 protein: CASSPLGQGDEQYF
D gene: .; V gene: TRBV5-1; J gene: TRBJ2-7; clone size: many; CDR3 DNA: TGCGCCAGCAGCTCCGGGACGACCTACGAGCAGTACTTC; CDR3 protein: CASSSGTTYEQYF
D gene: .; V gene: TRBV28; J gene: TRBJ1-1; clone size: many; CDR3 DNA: TGTGCCAGCAGCCCCCCCCGGGCGGGGAACACTGAAGCTTTCTTT; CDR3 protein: CASSPPRAGNTEAFF
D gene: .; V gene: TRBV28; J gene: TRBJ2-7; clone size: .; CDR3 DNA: TGTGCCAGCAGTTTAGGGCGGCCCTACGAGCAGTACTTC; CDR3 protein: CASSLGRPYEQYF